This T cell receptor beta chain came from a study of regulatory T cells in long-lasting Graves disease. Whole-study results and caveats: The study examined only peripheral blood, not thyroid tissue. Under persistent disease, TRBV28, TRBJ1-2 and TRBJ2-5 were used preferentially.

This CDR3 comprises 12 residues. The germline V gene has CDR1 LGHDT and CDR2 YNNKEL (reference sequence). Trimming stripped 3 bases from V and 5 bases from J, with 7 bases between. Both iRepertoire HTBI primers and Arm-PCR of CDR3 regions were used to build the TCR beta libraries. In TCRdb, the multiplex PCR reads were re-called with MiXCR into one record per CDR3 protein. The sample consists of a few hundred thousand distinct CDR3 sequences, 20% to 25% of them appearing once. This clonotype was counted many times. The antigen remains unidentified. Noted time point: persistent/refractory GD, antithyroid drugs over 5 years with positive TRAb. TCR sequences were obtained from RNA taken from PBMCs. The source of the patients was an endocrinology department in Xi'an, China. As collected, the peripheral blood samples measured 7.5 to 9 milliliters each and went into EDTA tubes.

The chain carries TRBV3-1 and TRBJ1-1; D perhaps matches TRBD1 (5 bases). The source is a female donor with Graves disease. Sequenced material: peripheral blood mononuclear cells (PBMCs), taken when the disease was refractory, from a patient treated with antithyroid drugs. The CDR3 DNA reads TGTGCCAGCAGCCACGGGGGAACTGAAGCTTTCTTT. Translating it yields CASSHGGTEAFF.